This note documents a single TCR beta chain sequence. The clone's antigen remains unknown. No qualities accompany the bases; no much larger clone lies one base away. Sorted unstimulated T cells, along with proliferating T cells recovered from mixed lymphocyte reactions, underwent TCRbeta CDR3 sequencing. Fresh whole blood from over 8 HLA-typed healthy donors was used to isolate PBMCs. To map where alloreactive clones came from, CD4+ non-regulatory T cells in the unstimulated state were FACS-sorted. The CDR3 contains 15 residues, cysteine and phenylalanine counted. The kept DNA is CDR3 alone, 45 bases in frame from the first base. V and J are trimmed by 1 base and 4 bases, and the gene matches miss 7 bases of the junction. From the germline V gene (reference sequence), CDR1 is SEHNR and CDR2 is FQNEAQ. The sample is drawn from a study of siplizumab effects on memory and regulatory T cells (dated by TCRdb to the late 2010s). Turning to the overall study: The effect of the anti-CD2 antibody siplizumab on alloreactive T-cell subsets was examined in allogeneic mixed lymphocyte reactions constructed from human PBMCs. The research as a whole found: Sequences below about 10^-5 frequency were poorly captured, so only a minor fraction of alloreactive clones could be mapped to unstimulated subsets. Siplizumab significantly reduced the cumulative frequency of alloreactive sequences traceable to unstimulated CD4+ memory T cells. Unstimulated naive T cells appeared to be more diverse than memory T cells, and naive cells seemed to make a substantial contribution to the alloresponse. Among mappable alloreactive CD4+ clones, an average Treg-derived fraction of less than 70% was observed with siplizumab, compared with roughly 27% in control reactions. The suppressive function of proliferating Tregs from siplizumab cultures was not functionally confirmed. For roughly 75-95% of proliferating CD4+ or CD8+ clones, no naive or memory phenotype could be assigned.

The library came from the immunoSEQ multiplex PCR assay. The deep sequencing platform assayed around 94,000 TCR templates per sample. Genomic DNA extracted from sorted T cells was the material used for TCRbeta CDR3 sequencing. As for the authors' bioinformatics: The R programming language was used for clonal analysis of TCRbeta CDR3 data. Alloreactive CD4+ and CD8+ clones were identified by comparing unstimulated samples to CFSE-low samples taken after the reaction. Regulatory or non-regulatory origin was assigned to alloreactive CD4+ clones by matching of sequences to sorted unstimulated Treg and non-Treg repertoires. TCRdb mirrors the immuneACCESS table, restricted to in-frame sequences. Some clones are absent from its copies; in checked studies, under half trace to an unresolved V gene, and the reason for the others is unknown. The V and J calls and clone size come from that table; D and trimming were worked out from the DNA. This sample comprises about 120,000 clones, roughly 94% of them detected only once. The ten largest clones capture roughly 1.7% of the sample.

What was sequenced was non-Treg CD4+ T cells sorted from blood. The sample's cell subset or site, from its label and the paper: FACS-sorted unstimulated CD4+ non-regulatory T cells. The chain is assembled from TRBV7-9 and TRBJ2-7; 7 bases in the middle match TRBD2. This TCR derives from a human donor in good health. For the CDR3, the sequence is CASSLGRAGVYEQYF. The nucleotides read TGTGCCAGCAGCTTAGGGCGGGCGGGAGTTTACGAGCAGTACTTC.